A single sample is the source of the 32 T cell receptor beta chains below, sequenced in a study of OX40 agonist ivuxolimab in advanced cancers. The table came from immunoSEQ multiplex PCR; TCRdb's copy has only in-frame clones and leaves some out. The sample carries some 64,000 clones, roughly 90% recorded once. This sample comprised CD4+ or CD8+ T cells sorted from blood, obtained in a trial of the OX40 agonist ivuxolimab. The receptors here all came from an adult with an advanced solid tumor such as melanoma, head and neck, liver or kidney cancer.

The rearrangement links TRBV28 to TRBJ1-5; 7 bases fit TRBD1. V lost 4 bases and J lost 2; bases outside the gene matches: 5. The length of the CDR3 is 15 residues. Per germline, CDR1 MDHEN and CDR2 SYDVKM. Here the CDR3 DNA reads TGTGCCAGCAGTTCCTCAGGGGGTGGCAATCAGCCCCAGCATTTT. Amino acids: CASSSSGGGNQPQHF.

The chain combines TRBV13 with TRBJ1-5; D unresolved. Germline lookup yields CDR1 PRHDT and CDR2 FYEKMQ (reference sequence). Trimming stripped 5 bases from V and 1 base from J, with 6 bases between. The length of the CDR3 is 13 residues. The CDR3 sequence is CASSQGSNQPQHF. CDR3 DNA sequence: TGTGCCAGCAGCCAAGGAAGCAATCAGCCCCAGCATTTT. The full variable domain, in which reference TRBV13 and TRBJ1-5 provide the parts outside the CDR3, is AAGVIQSPRHLIKEKRETATLKCYPIPRHDTVYWYQQGPGQDPQFLISFYEKMQSDKGSIPDRFSAQQFSDYHSELNMSSLELGDSALYFCASSQGSNQPQHFGDGTRLSIL.

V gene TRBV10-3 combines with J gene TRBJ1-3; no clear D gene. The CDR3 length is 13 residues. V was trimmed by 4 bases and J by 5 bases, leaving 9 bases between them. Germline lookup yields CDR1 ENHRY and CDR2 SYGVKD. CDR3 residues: CAISAGERNTIYF. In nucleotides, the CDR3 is TGTGCCATCAGTGCCGGGGAAAGAAACACCATATATTTT.

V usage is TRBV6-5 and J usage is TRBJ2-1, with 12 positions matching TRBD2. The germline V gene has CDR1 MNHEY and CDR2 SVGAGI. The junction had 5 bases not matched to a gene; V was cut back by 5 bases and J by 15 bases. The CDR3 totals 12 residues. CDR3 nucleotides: TGTGCCAGCAGTAAGACTAGCGGGAGACGGTTCTTC. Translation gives CASSKTSGRRFF.

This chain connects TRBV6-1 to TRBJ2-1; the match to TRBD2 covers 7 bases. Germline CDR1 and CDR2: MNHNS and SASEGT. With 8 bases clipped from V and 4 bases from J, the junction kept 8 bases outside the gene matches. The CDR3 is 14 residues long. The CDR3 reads CASLWAGLYNEQFF. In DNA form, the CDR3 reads TGTGCCAGCCTCTGGGCGGGACTATACAATGAGCAGTTCTTC.

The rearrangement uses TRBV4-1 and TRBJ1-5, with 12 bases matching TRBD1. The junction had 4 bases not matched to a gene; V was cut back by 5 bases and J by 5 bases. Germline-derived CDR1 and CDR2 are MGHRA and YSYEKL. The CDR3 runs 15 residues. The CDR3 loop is CASSLGTGGDQPQHF. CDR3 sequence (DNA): TGCGCCAGCAGCTTGGGGACAGGGGGCGATCAGCCCCAGCATTTT.

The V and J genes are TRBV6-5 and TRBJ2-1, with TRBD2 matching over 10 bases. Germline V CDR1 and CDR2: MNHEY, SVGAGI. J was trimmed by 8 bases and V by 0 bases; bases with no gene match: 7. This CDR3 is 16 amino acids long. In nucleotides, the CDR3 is TGTGCCAGCAGTTACTCGACCGCTAGCGGGGGTGATGAGCAGTTCTTC. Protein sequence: CASSYSTASGGDEQFF.

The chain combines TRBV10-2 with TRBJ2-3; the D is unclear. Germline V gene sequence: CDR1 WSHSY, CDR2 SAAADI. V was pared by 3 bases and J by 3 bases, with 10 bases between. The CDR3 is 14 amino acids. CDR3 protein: CASSDLKGTDTQYF. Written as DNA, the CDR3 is TGCGCCAGCAGTGACCTTAAGGGAACAGATACGCAGTATTTT.

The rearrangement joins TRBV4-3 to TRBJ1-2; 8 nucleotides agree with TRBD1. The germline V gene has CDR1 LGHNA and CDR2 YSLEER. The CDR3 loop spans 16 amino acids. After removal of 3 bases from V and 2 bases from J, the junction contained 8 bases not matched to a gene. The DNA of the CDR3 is TGCGCCAGCAGCCAGGTCGGACAGGGCTTGAACTATGGCTACACCTTC. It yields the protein CASSQVGQGLNYGYTF.

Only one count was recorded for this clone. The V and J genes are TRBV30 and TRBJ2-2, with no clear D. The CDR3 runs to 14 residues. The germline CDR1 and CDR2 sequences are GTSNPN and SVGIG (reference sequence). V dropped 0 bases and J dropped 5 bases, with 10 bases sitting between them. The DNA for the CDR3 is TGTGCCTGGAGTGTACTTGGGTCAACCGGGGAGCTGTTTTTT. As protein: CAWSVLGSTGELFF.

The CDR3, as DNA: TGTGCCAGCAAATTGGCAGGGAAAAACATTCAGTACTTC. This codes for CASKLAGKNIQYF. The chain links TRBV27 to TRBJ2-4; weak D call: TRBD1 (5 bases). V shed 7 bases and J shed 4 bases, with 11 bases lying between them. CDR1 is MNHEY, CDR2 SMNVEV, per germline (reference sequence). The length of the CDR3 is 13 residues.

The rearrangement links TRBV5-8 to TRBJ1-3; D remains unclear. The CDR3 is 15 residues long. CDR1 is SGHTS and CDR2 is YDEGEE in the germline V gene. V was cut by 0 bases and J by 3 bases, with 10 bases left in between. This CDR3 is CASSLDPVYGNTIYF. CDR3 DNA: TGTGCCAGCAGCTTGGACCCTGTTTATGGAAACACCATATATTTT.

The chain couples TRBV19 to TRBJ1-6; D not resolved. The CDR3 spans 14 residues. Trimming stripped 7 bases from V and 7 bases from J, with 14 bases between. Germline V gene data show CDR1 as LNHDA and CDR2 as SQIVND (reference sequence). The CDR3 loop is CASIPRAFNSPLHF. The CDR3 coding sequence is TGTGCCAGTATCCCCCGGGCCTTCAATTCACCCCTCCACTTT. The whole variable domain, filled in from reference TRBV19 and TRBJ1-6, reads DGGITQSPKYLFRKEGQNVTLSCEQNLNHDAMYWYRQDPGQGLRLIYYSQIVNDFQKGDIAEGYSVSREKKESFPLTVTSAQKNPTAFYLCASIPRAFNSPLHFGNGTRLTVT.

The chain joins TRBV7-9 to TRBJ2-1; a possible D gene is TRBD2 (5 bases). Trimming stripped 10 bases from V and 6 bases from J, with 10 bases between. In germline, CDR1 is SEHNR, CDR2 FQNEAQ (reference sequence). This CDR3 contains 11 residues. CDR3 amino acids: CATSLVNEQFF. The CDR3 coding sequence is TGTGCCACCTCACTAGTCAATGAGCAGTTCTTC. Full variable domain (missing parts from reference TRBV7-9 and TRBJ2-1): DTGVSQNPRHKITKRGQNVTFRCDPISEHNRLYWYRQTLGQGPEFLTYFQNEAQLEKSRLLSDRFSAERPKGSFSTLEIQRTEQGDSAMYLCATSLVNEQFFGPGTRLTVL.

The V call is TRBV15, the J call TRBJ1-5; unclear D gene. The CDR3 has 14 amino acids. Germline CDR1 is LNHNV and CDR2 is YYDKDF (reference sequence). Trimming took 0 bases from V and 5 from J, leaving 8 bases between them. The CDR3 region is CATSRDRGYQPQHF. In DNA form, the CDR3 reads TGTGCCACCAGCAGAGATCGTGGGTATCAGCCCCAGCATTTT.

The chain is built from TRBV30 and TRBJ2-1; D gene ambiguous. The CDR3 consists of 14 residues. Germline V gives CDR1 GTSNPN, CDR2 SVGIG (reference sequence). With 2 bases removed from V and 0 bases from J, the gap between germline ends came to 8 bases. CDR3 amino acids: CAWSLVYSYNEQFF. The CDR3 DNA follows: TGTGCCTGGAGTTTGGTTTACTCCTACAATGAGCAGTTCTTC.

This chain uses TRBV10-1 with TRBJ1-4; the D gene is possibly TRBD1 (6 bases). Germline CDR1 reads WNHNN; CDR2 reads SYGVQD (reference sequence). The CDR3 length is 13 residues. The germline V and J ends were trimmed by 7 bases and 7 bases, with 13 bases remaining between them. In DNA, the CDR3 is TGCGCCAGCATGGGTGTAGGGGGTGAAAAACTGTTTTTT. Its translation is CASMGVGGEKLFF.

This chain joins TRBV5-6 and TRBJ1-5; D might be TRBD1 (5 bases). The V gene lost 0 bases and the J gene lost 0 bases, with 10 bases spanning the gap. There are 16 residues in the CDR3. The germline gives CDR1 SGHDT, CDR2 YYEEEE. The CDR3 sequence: CASSLGQGYSNQPQHF. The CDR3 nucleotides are TGTGCCAGCAGCTTGGGGCAGGGTTATAGCAATCAGCCCCAGCATTTT.

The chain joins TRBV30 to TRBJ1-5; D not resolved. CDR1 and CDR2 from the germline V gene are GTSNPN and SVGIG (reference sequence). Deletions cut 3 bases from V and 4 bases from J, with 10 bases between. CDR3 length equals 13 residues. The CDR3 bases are TGTGCCTGGAGCATCACAGAGAATCAGCCCCAGCATTTT. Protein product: CAWSITENQPQHF.

CDR3 sequence: CASSVLAGGLDTQYF. The CDR3 nucleotides read TGTGCCAGCAGCGTACTAGCGGGGGGGCTTGATACGCAGTATTTT. This sequence joins TRBV28 and TRBJ2-3; 13 positions agree with TRBD2. The CDR3 spans 15 residues. Germline V gives CDR1 MDHEN, CDR2 SYDVKM. V was pared by 6 bases and J by 6 bases, with 6 bases of the junction left unmatched.

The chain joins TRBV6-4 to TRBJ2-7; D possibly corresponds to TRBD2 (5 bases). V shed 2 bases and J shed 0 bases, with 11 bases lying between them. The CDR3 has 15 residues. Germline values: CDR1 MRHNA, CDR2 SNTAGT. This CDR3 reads CASSDRGKDSYEQYV. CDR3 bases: TGTGCCAGCAGTGACCGGGGTAAGGACTCCTACGAGCAGTACGTC.

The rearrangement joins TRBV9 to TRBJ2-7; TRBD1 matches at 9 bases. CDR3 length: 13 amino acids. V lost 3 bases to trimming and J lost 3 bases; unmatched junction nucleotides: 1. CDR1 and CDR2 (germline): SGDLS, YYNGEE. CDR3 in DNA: TGTGCCAGCAGCGGGACAGGGGACTACGAGCAGTACTTC. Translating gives CASSGTGDYEQYF.

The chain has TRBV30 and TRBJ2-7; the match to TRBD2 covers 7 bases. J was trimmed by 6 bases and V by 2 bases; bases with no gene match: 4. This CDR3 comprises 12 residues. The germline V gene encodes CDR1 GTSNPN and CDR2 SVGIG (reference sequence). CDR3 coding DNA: TGTGCCTGGAGTTGGGGGACTACCGAGCAGTACTTC. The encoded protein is CAWSWGTTEQYF.

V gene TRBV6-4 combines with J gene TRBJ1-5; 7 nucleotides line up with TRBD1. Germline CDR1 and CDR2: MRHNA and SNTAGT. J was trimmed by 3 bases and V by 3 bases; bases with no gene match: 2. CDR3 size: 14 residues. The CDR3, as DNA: TGTGCCAGCAGTGAAGGGACAGACAATCAGCCCCAGCATTTT. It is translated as CASSEGTDNQPQHF.

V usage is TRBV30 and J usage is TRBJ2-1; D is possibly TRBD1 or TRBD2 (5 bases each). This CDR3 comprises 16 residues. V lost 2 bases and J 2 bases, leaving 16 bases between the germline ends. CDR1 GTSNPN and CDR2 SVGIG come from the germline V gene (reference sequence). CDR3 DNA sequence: TGTGCCTGGAGTTTCCCCAGCGAGGGGACCTACAATGAGCAGTTCTTC. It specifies CAWSFPSEGTYNEQFF.

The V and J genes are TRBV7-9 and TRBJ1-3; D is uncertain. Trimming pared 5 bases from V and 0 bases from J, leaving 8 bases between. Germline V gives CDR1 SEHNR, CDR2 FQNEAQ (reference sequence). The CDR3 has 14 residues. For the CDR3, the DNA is TGTGCCAGCAGCCCCCACCGCTCTGGAAACACCATATATTTT. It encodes CASSPHRSGNTIYF.

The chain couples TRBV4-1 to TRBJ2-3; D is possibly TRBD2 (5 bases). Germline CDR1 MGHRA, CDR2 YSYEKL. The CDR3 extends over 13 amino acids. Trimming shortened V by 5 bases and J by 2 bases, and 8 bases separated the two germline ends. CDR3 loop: CASSLDYTDTQYF. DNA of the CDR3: TGCGCCAGCAGCTTAGACTACACAGATACGCAGTATTTT.

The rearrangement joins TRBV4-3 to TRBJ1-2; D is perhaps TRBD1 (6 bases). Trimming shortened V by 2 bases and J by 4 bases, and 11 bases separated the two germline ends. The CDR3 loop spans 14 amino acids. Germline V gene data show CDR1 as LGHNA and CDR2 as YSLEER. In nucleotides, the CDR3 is TGCGCCAGCAGCCAACAAACAGGGCCCTATGGCTACACCTTC. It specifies CASSQQTGPYGYTF.

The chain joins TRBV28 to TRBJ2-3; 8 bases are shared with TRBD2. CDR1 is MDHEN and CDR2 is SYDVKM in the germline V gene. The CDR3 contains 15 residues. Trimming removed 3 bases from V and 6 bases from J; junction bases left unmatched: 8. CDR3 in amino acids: CASSFPAREEDTQYF. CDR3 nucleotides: TGTGCCAGCAGTTTCCCGGCGCGGGAGGAGGATACGCAGTATTTT.

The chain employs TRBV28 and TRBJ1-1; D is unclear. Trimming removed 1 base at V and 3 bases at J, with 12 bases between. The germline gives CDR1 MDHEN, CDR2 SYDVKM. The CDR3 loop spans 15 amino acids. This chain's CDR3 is CASSLFQDGYTEAFF. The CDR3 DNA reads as TGTGCCAGCAGTTTATTCCAGGACGGGTACACTGAAGCTTTCTTT.

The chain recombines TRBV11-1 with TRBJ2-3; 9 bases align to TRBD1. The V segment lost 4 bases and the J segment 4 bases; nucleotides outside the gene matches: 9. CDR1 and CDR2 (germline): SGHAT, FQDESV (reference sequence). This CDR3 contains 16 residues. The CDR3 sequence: CASSSWDRVNADTQYF. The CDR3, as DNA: TGTGCCAGCAGCTCTTGGGACAGGGTTAATGCAGATACGCAGTATTTT.

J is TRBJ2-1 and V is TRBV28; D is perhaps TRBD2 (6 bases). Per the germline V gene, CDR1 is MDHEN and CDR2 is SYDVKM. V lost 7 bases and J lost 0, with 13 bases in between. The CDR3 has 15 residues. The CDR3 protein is CASNRGESSYNEQFF. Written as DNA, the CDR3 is TGTGCCAGCAACCGCGGGGAAAGCTCCTACAATGAGCAGTTCTTC.